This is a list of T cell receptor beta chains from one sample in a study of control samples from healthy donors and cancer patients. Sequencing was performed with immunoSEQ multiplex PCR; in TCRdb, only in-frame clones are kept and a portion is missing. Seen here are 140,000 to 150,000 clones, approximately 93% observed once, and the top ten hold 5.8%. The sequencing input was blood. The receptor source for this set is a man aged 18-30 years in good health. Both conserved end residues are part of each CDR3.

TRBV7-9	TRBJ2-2	CASSLGTATGELFF
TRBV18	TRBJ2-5	CASSQDRGPTGTQYF
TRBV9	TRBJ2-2	CASSTRQNTGELFF
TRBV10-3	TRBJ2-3	CAISESGGGALYTQYF
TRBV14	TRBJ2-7	CASSPRDHLSYEQYF
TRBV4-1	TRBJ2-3	CASSQEPLAGVATDTQYF
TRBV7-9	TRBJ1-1	CAIHEMNTEAFF
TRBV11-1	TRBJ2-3	CASTRSGYTDTQYF
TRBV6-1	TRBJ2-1	CASSDRGTSSSYNEQFF
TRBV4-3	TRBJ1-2	CASSQDLAGANYGYTF
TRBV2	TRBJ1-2	CARWGTPFYYGYTF
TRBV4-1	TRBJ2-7	CASSHTDGADEQYF
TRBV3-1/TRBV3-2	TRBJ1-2	CASSQGGTGSNYGYTF
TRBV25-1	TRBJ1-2	CASSLTELGGYTF
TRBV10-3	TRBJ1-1	CAISERSEAFF
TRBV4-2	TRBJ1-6	CASSQPGRPRDSPLHF
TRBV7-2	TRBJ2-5	CASSSEETQYF
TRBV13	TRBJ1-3	CASSTRTGLSGNTIYF
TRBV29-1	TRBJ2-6	CSVEKKGSGANVLTF
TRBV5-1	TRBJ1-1	CASSLGPENTEAFF
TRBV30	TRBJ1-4	CAWSPGGTLEKLFF
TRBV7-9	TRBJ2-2	CASSLSRLLTGELFF
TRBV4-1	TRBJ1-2	CASSQSAGNYGYTF
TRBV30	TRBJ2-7	CAWSVRGPTHYGQYF
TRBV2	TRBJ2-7	CASSEAGDIYEQYF
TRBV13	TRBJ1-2	CASSLGNIYGYTF